The rows below give T cell receptor beta chains drawn from one sample of a study of CD8 T cells in ankylosing spondylitis. TCRdb independently ran MiXCR on the 5' RACE reads; one entry per CDR3 protein. Of hundreds of thousands of distinct CDR3 sequences in the sample, 15% to 20% were seen once. Input material: blood, either unsorted or a sorted T cell fraction (not recorded which). Receptor source: a male donor with ankylosing spondylitis. The CDR3 runs from the conserved cysteine through the conserved F or W. The D gene is left open where the match is weak. Expanded clones are given a class, and other clones once, few, many or no size at all.

D	size	V	J	DNA	CDR3
TRBD2	few	TRBV5-1	TRBJ2-1	TGCGCCAGCAGCTCCTCAACCGGGACTAGGGGGATCAATGAGCAGTTCTTC	CASSSSTGTRGINEQFF
.	.	TRBV11-2	TRBJ1-1	TGTGCCAGCAGCTTAGCGGCAGGTAGAGCTTTCTTT	CASSLAAGRAFF
.	few	TRBV20-1	TRBJ2-5	TGCAGTGCGAGATCGACTTTACCTAAAGAGACCCAGTACTTC	CSARSTLPKETQYF
TRBD1	.	TRBV6-2/TRBV6-3	TRBJ1-1	TGTGCCAGCACCACCGGTCAGGGGGCGACGAACACTGAAGCTTTCTTT	CASTTGQGATNTEAFF
TRBD1	few	TRBV6-1	TRBJ1-4	TGTGCCAGCAGTGAAGTCCAAGGGGGCGGTCCCAGGAAAGGGAAACTGTTTTTT	CASSEVQGGGPRKGKLFF
.	.	TRBV11-2	TRBJ2-5	TGTGCCAGCAGCCCGGGACTGAAAGAGACCCAGTACTTC	CASSPGLKETQYF
.	few	TRBV28	TRBJ2-5	TGTGCCAGCAGTTTGTCAGGAAGGGCCCTACAAGAGACCCAGTACTTC	CASSLSGRALQETQYF
.	.	TRBV20-1	TRBJ2-2	TGCAGTGCTAGAGATACCGGGGAGCCGTCGAACACCGGGGAGCTGTTTTTT	CSARDTGEPSNTGELFF
TRBD1	.	TRBV6-1	TRBJ1-4	TGTGCCAGCAGGCATGCCGGGACAGATTATGAAAAACTGTTTTTT	CASRHAGTDYEKLFF
.	few	TRBV21-1	TRBJ1-1	TGTGCCAGCAGCGACCAGAAGCTGAGCACTGAAGCTTTCTTT	CASSDQKLSTEAFF
.	.	TRBV5-1	TRBJ2-1	TGCGCCAGCAGCTTGGTTGATAGTTCCTACAATGAGCAGTTCTTC	CASSLVDSSYNEQFF
TRBD1	.	TRBV5-1	TRBJ1-6	TGCGCCAGCAGCTTTGGACAGGCAAATTCACCCCTCCACTTT	CASSFGQANSPLHF
.	few	TRBV7-2	TRBJ1-5	TGTGCCAGCAGCTTAGTGGTAAATCAGCCCCAGCATTTT	CASSLVVNQPQHF
TRBD1	.	TRBV2	TRBJ2-7	TGTGCCAGCAGCGTAGACAGGGGGCTGGACGAGCAGTACTTC	CASSVDRGLDEQYF
.	many	TRBV7-3	TRBJ1-1	TGTGCCAGCAGCCCAGGTCGAATGAACACTGAAGCTTTCTTT	CASSPGRMNTEAFF
.	.	TRBV27	TRBJ1-2	TGTGCCAGCAGTTTTCGGGGGGCGTCGGGTGGCTACACCTTC	CASSFRGASGGYTF
.	.	TRBV25-1	TRBJ2-1	TGTGCCAGCAGTGGATCCCTCCCAAAGCGGGCGACCTACAATGAGCAGTTCTTC	CASSGSLPKRATYNEQFF
TRBD2	many	TRBV5-1	TRBJ2-3	TGTGCCAGCAGCTTAGCGAGCGGGGCGGATACGCAGTATTTT	CASSLASGADTQYF
TRBD2	.	TRBV3-1	TRBJ2-1	TGTGCCAGCAGCCAGGCGGGACTAGCGGGATACCAGCAGTTCTTC	CASSQAGLAGYQQFF
TRBD1	few	TRBV7-9	TRBJ2-3	TGTGCCAGTACAATAACAGGGGGCGCAGATACGCAGTATTTT	CASTITGGADTQYF
.	.	TRBV18	TRBJ2-7	TGTGCCAGCTCACCGGGTATTGCAGGGGACTACGAGCAGTACTTC	CASSPGIAGDYEQYF
.	.	TRBV20-1	TRBJ2-3	TGCAGTGCTAGTCCGGACTCCTCTAGGTCAGATACGCAGTATTTT	CSASPDSSRSDTQYF
.	.	TRBV5-1	TRBJ1-1	TGCGCCAGCAGCTTGCTGTCAGTGAACACTGAAGCTTTCTTT	CASSLLSVNTEAFF
.	.	TRBV5-1	TRBJ2-1	TGCGCCAGCAGCTCACAGGGTGTAGCGCGAGGGTACAATGAGCAGTTCTTC	CASSSQGVARGYNEQFF
.	many	TRBV20-1	TRBJ1-5	TGCAGTGCGAGGCGGCAGGGTCATCAGCCCCAGCATTTT	CSARRQGHQPQHF
.	many	TRBV10-3	TRBJ1-5	TGTGCCATCAGTGAAGAACCCCACAATCAGCCCCAGCATTTT	CAISEEPHNQPQHF
TRBD2	few	TRBV28	TRBJ2-2	TGTGCCAGCAGACTAACTAGCGGGAGGGCCGGTATCGCCGGGGAGCTGTTTTTT	CASRLTSGRAGIAGELFF
.	many	TRBV4-2	TRBJ2-7	TGTGCCAGCAGCCAAGATATGTGGTACGAGCAGTACTTC	CASSQDMWYEQYF
.	.	TRBV3-1	TRBJ1-5	TGTGCCAGCAGCGCCGGGGGGGCAGAGCGCAATCAGCCCCAGCATTTT	CASSAGGAERNQPQHF
.	few	TRBV5-4	TRBJ2-3	TGTGCCAGCAGCTTTGGTAAGGGGTTCACAGATACGCAGTATTTT	CASSFGKGFTDTQYF
.	.	TRBV20-1	TRBJ1-3	TGCAGTGCTAGAGACAGGGGTTTGTCTGGAAACACCATATATTTT	CSARDRGLSGNTIYF
.	.	TRBV20-1	TRBJ1-2	TGCAGTGCTAGAGGGAGGGGTGGCTACACCTTC	CSARGRGGYTF
TRBD2	many	TRBV7-4	TRBJ2-3	TGTGCCAGCAGCTTAGAGTATCTAGCGGGGGCCCGCACAGATACGCAGTATTTT	CASSLEYLAGARTDTQYF
.	.	TRBV29-1	TRBJ1-1	TGCAGCGTTGCCGGGACCCTCGCGGGCGAAGCTTTCTTT	CSVAGTLAGEAFF
.	few	TRBV20-1	TRBJ2-7	TGCAGTGCTAGATCCCCACCCGGATACGAGCAGTACTTC	CSARSPPGYEQYF
TRBD1	.	TRBV28	TRBJ2-3	TGTGCCAGCAGTTTATTAGCCGGACAGGGCACAGATACGCAGTATTTT	CASSLLAGQGTDTQYF
.	.	TRBV10-3	TRBJ1-4	TGTGCCATCAGTGCCAGCGGGGATAATGAAAAACTGTTTTTT	CAISASGDNEKLFF
TRBD2	many	TRBV5-8	TRBJ2-5	TGTGCCAGCAGCCTATTTCTAGCGGGAGCAGCCCAAGAGACCCAGTACTTC	CASSLFLAGAAQETQYF
TRBD1	few	TRBV3-1	TRBJ2-7	TGTGCCAGCAGCCAAAGGGACAGGGGACGCGAGCAGTACTTC	CASSQRDRGREQYF
.	many	TRBV4-1	TRBJ1-2	TGCGCCAGCAGCCAAGAATCCGGGGGCGCGATGAACTATGGCTACACCTTC	CASSQESGGAMNYGYTF
.	.	TRBV20-1	TRBJ1-2	TGCAGCACCCCTCTAGGGGGAGGGTATGGCTACACCTTC	CSTPLGGGYGYTF
.	once	TRBV20-1	TRBJ2-5	TGCAGTGCCGAGTACCAAGAGACCCAGTACTTC	CSAEYQETQYF
TRBD2	few	TRBV30	TRBJ2-5	TGTGCCTGGGGCACTAATCCTAGCGGGGGGACCCAGTACTTC	CAWGTNPSGGTQYF
.	.	TRBV29-1	TRBJ1-3	TGCAGCGCCGGGGTTCACTCTGGAAACACCATATATTTT	CSAGVHSGNTIYF
.	few	TRBV12-3/TRBV12-4	TRBJ1-5	TGTGCCAGCAGTTTATCCCGTTATCAGCCCCAGCATTTT	CASSLSRYQPQHF
.	many	TRBV12-3/TRBV12-4	TRBJ2-3	TGTGCCAGCAGGATACTTGGTACGCAGTATTTT	CASRILGTQYF
.	many	TRBV12-3/TRBV12-4	TRBJ1-1	TGTGCCAGCAGTTTAGCGCGGGCCAACACTGAAGCTTTCTTT	CASSLARANTEAFF
.	.	TRBV12-3/TRBV12-4	TRBJ1-1	TGTGCCAGCAGTCCATCAGGTCTCAGGAACACTGAAGCTTTCTTT	CASSPSGLRNTEAFF
.	.	TRBV6-5	TRBJ2-1	TGTGCCAGCAGTTACAACATGGGTAGGGATGAGCAGTTCTTC	CASSYNMGRDEQFF
TRBD2	few	TRBV5-1	TRBJ2-3	TGCGCCAGCAAGCAAGCGGGGATCACGGATACGCAGTATTTT	CASKQAGITDTQYF
TRBD2	.	TRBV6-2/TRBV6-3	TRBJ2-1	TGTGCCAGCAGTCCCGGACTAGCGGGAGGGAGTTACAATGAGCAGTTCTTC	CASSPGLAGGSYNEQFF
TRBD2	few	TRBV11-1	TRBJ2-1	TGTGCCAGCAGCCACCTATCTGCCAGGACTAGCGGATTTAATGAGCAGTTCTTC	CASSHLSARTSGFNEQFF